A single count supports the clone carrying this TCR beta chain. The antigen is undetermined. The data were obtained in a study of T cell responses to AZD1222 COVID-19 vaccine. Whole-study context: Second-dose timings of about 4 or about 12 weeks were pooled. General observations from the study: Spike was spanned by vaccine-associated CD4 TCRs, with dominance at 160-218 and 743-854.

Germline V lookup: CDR1 SQVTM, CDR2 ANQGSEA. V was pared by 3 bases and J by 2 bases, with 8 bases between. The CDR3 length is 14 residues. Measured with immunoSEQ multiplex PCR; TCRdb has only the in-frame clones, and not every one. The sample lists approximately 120,000 clones, 80% to 90% seen once, with under 2% in the top ten. The TCR comes from an adult in good health. Sequences were derived from peripheral blood, sampled on day 0 of AZD1222 vaccination. This sequence joins TRBV29-1 and TRBJ2-6; D call uncertain. The CDR3 loop reads CSVDLGAGANVLTF. For the CDR3, the DNA is TGCAGCGTTGATCTCGGAGCTGGGGCCAACGTCCTGACTTTC.